The 2 T cell receptor beta chains given below trace back to one sample, sequenced in a study of blood T cell repertoires in COVID-19 (dated by TCRdb to about 2020). Libraries came from the immunoSEQ multiplex PCR assay. The table comes from immuneACCESS by way of TCRdb, which keeps in-frame sequences with V and J called. Part of the clones is missing from these tables; in studies checked, under half for an unresolved V gene and the rest for unknown reasons. Counted in this sample were about 120,000 clones; around 83% of them appeared once. The top ten hold 3.9% of the sample. The material sequenced was PBMCs or T cells enriched from blood (not recorded which). All receptors come from a woman in her twenties or thirties who had recovered from COVID-19.

V and J are TRBV5-1 and TRBJ2-1; the D gene is possibly TRBD2 (6 bases). The CDR3 runs 15 residues. CDR1 and CDR2 from the germline V gene are SGHRS and YFSETQ. Trimming stripped 2 bases from V and 0 bases from J, with 9 bases between. The CDR3 reads CASSLRGGSYNEQFF. The DNA for the CDR3 is TGCGCCAGCAGCTTAAGGGGAGGCTCCTACAATGAGCAGTTCTTC.

In the case of this clone: Its ends do not fully match the called genes, so a read error is possible. CDR3 coding DNA: TGTGCCAGCAGATTAAAAGCCGAGGACAGTTCCTCTGGAAACACCATATATTTT. Its protein is CASRLKAEDSSSGNTIYF. J is TRBJ1-3 and V is TRBV7-3, with D perhaps matching TRBD1 (6 bases). CDR1 and CDR2 from the germline V gene are SGHTA and FQGTGA. This CDR3 region has 18 residues.